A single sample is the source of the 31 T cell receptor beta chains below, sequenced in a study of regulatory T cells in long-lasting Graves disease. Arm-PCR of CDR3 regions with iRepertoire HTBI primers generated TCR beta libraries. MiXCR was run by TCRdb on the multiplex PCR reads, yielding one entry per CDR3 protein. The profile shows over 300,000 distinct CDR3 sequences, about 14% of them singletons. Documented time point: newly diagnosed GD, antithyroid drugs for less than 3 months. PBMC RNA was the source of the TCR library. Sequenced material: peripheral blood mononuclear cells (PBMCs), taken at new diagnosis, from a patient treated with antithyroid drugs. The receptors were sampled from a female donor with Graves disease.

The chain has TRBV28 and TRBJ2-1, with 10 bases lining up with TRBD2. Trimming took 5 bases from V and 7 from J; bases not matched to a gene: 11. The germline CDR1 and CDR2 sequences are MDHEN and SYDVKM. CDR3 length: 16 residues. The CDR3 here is CASSESGAGGENEQFF. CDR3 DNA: TGTGCCAGCAGTGAGTCCGGAGCGGGAGGGGAGAATGAGCAGTTCTTC.

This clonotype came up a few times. DNA of the CDR3: TGTGCCAGCCACCGCAGCGTGGGAGGCTACACCTTC. Its translation is CASHRSVGGYTF. V and J are TRBV6-1 and TRBJ1-2; no reliable D call. This CDR3 region has 12 residues. Trimming left V 8 bases short and J 8 bases short, with 15 bases between. The V gene's germline CDR1 is MNHNS and CDR2 SASEGT.

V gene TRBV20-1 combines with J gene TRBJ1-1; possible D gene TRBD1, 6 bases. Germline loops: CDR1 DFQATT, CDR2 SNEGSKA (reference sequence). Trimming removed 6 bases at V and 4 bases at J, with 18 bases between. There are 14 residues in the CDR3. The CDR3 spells CSAPRGGAVTEAFF. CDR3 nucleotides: TGCAGTGCCCCGCGGGGGGGGGCGGTCACTGAAGCTTTCTTT.

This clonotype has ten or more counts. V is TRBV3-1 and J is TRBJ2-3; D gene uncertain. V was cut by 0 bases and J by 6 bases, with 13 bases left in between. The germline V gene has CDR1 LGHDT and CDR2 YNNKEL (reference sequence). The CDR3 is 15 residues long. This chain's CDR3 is CASSQEGQYGDTQYF. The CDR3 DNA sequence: TGTGCCAGCAGCCAAGAAGGCCAGTATGGCGATACGCAGTATTTT.

The CDR3 loop reads CASSPQGSAEKLFF. The CDR3 nucleotides read TGCGCCAGCAGTCCACAGGGGTCGGCTGAAAAACTGTTTTTT. The chain has TRBV10-2 and TRBJ1-4; 7 nucleotides align to TRBD1. The germline V gene has CDR1 WSHSY and CDR2 SAAADI. The CDR3 runs to 14 residues. The ends lost 5 bases at V and 7 bases at J; junction bases unmatched: 7.

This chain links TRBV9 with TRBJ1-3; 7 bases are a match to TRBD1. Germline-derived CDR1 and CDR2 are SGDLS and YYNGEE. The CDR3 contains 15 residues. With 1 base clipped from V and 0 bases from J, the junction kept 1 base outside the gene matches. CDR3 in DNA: TGTGCCAGCAGCGTACGGGACAGCTCTGGAAACACCATATATTTT. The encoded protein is CASSVRDSSGNTIYF.

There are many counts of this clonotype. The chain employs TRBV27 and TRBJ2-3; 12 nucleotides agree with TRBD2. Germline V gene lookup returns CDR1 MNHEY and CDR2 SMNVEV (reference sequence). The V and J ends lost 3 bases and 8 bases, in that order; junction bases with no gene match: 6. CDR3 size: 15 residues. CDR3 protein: CASSFRLAGVGTQYF. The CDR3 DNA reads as TGTGCCAGCAGTTTCCGACTAGCGGGAGTCGGTACGCAGTATTTT.

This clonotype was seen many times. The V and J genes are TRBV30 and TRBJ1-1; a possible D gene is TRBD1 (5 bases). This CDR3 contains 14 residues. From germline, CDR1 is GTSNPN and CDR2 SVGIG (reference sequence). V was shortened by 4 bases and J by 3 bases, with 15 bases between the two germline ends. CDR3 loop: CAWKVGGLDTEAFF. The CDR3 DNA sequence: TGTGCCTGGAAGGTTGGGGGTTTGGACACTGAAGCTTTCTTT.

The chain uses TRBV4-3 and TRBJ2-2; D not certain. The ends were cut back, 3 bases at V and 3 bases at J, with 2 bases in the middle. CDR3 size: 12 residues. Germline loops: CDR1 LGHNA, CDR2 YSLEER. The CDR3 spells CASSHDTGELFF. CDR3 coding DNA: TGCGCCAGCAGCCATGACACCGGGGAGCTGTTTTTT.

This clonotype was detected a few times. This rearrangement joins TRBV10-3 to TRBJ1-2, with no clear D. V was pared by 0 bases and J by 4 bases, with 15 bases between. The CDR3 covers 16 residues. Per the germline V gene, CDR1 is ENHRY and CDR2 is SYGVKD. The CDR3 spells CAISESEGGEGYGYTF. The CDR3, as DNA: TGTGCCATCAGTGAGTCTGAGGGCGGAGAAGGCTATGGCTACACCTTC.

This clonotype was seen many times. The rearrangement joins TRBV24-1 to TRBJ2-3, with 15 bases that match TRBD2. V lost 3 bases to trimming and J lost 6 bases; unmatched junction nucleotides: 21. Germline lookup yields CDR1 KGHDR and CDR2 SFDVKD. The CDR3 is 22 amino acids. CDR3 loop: CATSDQHRGLAGGALVVDTQYF. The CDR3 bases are TGTGCCACCAGTGATCAACACCGAGGACTAGCGGGAGGGGCCCTCGTTGTGGATACGCAGTATTTT.

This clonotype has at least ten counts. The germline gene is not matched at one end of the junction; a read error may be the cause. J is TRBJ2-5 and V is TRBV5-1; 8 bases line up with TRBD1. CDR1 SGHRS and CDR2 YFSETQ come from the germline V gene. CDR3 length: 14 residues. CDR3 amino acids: CASSAGQAQETQYF. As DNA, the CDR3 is TGTGCCAGCAGCGCGGGACAGGCGCAAGAGACCCAGTACTTC.

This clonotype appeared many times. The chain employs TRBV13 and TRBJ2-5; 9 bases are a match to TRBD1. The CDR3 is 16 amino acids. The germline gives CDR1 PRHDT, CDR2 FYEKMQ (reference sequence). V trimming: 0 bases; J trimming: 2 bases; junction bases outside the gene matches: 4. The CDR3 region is CASSLGGGQGQETQYF. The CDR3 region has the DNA TGTGCCAGCAGCTTAGGCGGGGGACAGGGACAAGAGACCCAGTACTTC.

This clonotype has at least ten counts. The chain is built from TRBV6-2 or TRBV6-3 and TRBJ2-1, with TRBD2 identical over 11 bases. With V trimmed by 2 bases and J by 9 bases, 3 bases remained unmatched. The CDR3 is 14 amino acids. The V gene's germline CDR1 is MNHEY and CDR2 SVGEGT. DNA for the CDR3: TGTGCCAGCAGTTACCCCGGGACTAGCGGTGAGCAGTTCTTC. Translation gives CASSYPGTSGEQFF.

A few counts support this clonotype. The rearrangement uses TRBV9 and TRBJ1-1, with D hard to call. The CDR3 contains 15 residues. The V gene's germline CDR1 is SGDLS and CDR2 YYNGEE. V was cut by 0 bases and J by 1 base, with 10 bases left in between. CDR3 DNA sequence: TGTGCCAGCAGCGTAGCCCTCGGAGGGAACACTGAAGCTTTCTTT. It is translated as CASSVALGGNTEAFF.

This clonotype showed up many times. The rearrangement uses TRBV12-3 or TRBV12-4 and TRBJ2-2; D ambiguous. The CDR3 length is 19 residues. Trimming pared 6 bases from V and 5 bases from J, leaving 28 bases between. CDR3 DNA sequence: TGTGCCAGCAGGATGCCTTGGTCAACCACTTGGGAAGAAACCGGGGAGCTGTTTTTT. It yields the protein CASRMPWSTTWEETGELFF.

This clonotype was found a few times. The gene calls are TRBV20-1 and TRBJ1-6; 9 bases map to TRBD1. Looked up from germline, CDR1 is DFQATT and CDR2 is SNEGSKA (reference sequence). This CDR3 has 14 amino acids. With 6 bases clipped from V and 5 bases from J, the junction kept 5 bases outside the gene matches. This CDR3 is CSAGDRANNSPLHF. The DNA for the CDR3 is TGCAGTGCCGGGGACAGGGCGAATAATTCACCCCTCCACTTT.

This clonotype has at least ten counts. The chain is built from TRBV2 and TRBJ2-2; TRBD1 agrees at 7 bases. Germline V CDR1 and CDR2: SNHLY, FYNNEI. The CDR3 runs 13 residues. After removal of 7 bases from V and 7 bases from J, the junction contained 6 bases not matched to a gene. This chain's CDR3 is CASKFQGDGELFF. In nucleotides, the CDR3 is TGTGCCAGCAAATTTCAGGGGGACGGGGAGCTGTTTTTT.

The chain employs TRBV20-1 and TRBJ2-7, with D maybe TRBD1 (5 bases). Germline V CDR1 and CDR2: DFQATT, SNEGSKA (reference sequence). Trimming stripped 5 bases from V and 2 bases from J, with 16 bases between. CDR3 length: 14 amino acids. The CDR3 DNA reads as TGCAGTGCTCCAATAGGGGTCTGGCCCTACGAGCAGTACTTC. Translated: CSAPIGVWPYEQYF.

In DNA, the CDR3 is TGTGCCAGCAGTTTTCAGGGCATTCGCACAGATACGCAGTATTTT. Protein product: CASSFQGIRTDTQYF. The chain links TRBV27 to TRBJ2-3; possible D gene TRBD1, 5 bases. This CDR3 region has 15 residues. Germline V lookup: CDR1 MNHEY, CDR2 SMNVEV (reference sequence). V dropped 3 bases and J dropped 1 base, with 11 bases sitting between them.

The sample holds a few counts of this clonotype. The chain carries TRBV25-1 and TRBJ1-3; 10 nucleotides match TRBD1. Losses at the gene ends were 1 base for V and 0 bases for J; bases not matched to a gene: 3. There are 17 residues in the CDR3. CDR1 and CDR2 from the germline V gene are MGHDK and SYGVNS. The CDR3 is CASSEWGTGASGNTIYF. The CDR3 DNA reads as TGTGCCAGCAGTGAATGGGGGACAGGGGCCTCTGGAAACACCATATATTTT.

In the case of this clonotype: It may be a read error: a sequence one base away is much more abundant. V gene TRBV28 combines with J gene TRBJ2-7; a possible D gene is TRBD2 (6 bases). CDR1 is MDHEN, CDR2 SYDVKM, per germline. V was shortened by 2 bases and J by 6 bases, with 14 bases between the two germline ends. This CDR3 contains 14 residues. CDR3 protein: CASSLELASLEQYF. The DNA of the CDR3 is TGTGCCAGCAGTTTAGAACTAGCTTCTCTCGAGCAGTACTTC.

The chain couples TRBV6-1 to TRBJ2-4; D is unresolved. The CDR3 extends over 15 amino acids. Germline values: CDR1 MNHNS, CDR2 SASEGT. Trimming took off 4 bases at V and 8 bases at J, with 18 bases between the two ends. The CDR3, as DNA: TGTGCCAGCAGTGGCTCACCGGGTGGTACGGACATTCAGTACTTC. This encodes CASSGSPGGTDIQYF.

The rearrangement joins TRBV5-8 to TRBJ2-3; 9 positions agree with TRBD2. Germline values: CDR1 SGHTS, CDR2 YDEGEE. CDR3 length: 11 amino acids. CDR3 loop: CVAGAGDTQYF. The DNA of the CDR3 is TGTGTAGCGGGGGCCGGAGATACGCAGTATTTT.

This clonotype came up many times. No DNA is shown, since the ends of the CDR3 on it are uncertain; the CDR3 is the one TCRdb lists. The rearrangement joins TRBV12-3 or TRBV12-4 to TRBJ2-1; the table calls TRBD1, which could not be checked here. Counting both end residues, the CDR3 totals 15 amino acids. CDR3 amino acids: CASSFLAGVGNEQFF.

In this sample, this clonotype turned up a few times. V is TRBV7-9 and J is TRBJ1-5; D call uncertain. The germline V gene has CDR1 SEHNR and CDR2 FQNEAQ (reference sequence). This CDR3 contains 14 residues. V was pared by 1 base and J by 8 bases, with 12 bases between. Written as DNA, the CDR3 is TGTGCCAGCAGCTTAGAAGCGGGCTTGGAGCCCCAGCATTTT. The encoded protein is CASSLEAGLEPQHF.

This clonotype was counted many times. DNA of the CDR3: TGTGCCAGCAGCTTTTCCGGAACGCTTGGCTACACCTTC. Protein: CASSFSGTLGYTF. The genes are TRBV11-2 and TRBJ1-2; D gene uncertain. The CDR3 runs to 13 residues. Germline CDR1 and CDR2: SGHAT and FQNNGV. V dropped 3 bases and J dropped 7 bases, with 12 bases sitting between them. Based on the CDR3 plus reference TRBV11-2 and TRBJ1-2, the full variable domain is EAGVAQSPRYKIIEKRQSVAFWCNPISGHATLYWYQQILGQGPKLLIQFQNNGVVDDSQLPKDRFSAERLKGVDSTLKIQPAKLEDSAVYLCASSFSGTLGYTFGSGTRLTVV.

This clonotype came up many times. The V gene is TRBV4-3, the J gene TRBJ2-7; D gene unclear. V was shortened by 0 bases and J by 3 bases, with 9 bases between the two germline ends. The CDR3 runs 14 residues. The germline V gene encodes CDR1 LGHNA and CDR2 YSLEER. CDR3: CASSQDYGLYEQYF. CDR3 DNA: TGCGCCAGCAGCCAAGATTATGGGCTCTACGAGCAGTACTTC.

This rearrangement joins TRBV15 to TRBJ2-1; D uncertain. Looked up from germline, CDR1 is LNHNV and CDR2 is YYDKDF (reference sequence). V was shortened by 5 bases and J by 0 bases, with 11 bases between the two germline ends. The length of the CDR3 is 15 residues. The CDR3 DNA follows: TGTGCCACCAGCCCCATGGGCCGCTCCTACAATGAGCAGTTCTTC. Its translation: CATSPMGRSYNEQFF.

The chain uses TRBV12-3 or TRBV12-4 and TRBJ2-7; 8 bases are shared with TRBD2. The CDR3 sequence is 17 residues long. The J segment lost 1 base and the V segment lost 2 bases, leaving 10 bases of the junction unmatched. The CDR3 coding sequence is TGTGCCAGCAGTTTAAGTAGCGGCGGGGGGCCATCCTACGAGCAGTACTTC. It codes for CASSLSSGGGPSYEQYF.

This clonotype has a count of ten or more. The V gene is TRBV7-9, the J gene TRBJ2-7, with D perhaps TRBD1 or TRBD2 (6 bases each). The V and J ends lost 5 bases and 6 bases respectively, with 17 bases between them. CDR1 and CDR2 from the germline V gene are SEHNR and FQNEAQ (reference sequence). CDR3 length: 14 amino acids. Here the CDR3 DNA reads TGTGCCAGCAGCGTCGGGACTGGGGGCGGCGAGCAGTACTTC. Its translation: CASSVGTGGGEQYF.